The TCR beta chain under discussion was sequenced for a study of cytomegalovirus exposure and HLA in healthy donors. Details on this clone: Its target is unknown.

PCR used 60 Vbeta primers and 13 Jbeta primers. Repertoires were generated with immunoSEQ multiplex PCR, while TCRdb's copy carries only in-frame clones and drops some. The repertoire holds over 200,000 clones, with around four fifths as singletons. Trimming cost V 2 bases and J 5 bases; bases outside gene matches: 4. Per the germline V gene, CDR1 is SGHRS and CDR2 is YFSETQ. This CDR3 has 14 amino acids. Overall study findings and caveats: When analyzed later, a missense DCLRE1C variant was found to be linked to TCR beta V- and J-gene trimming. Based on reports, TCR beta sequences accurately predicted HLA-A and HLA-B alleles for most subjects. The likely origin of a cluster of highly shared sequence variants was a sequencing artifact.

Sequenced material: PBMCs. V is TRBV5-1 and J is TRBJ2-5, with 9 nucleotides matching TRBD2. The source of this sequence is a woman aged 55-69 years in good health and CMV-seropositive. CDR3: CASSFAGGSETQYF. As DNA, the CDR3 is TGCGCCAGCAGCTTTGCGGGGGGGAGCGAGACCCAGTACTTC.